These T cell receptor beta chains were read from a single sample in a study of blood T cell repertoires in COVID-19. Measured with immunoSEQ multiplex PCR; TCRdb has only the in-frame clones, and not every one. Of about 240,000 clones in the sample, roughly 80% were seen once. The specimen was PBMCs or T cells enriched from blood (not recorded which). The receptors originated from a woman aged 40 to 50 who had been exposed to COVID-19. CDR3s include the opening cysteine and the closing phenylalanine or tryptophan. The order of the fields is J gene, V gene, D gene, clone size, CDR3 DNA, CDR3 protein. D genes are given only for firm matches. Not every row has a clone size; where given, it reads once, few, many or a size class.

TRBJ1-3 | TRBV7-2 | . | . | TGTGCCAGCAGCTTAAGCCAGGGCTCTGGAAACACCATATATTTT | CASSLSQGSGNTIYF
TRBJ2-3 | TRBV18 | . | . | TGTGCCAGCTCACCAAACACCGATAGCACAGATACGCAGTATTTT | CASSPNTDSTDTQYF
TRBJ2-1 | TRBV4-3 | TRBD2 | . | TGCGCCAGCAGCCAAGAAAGGGCTAGCGGGGGGGTTAATGAGCAGTTCTTC | CASSQERASGGVNEQFF
TRBJ2-1 | TRBV28 | TRBD2 | . | TGTGCCAGCAGACGACTAGCGGGGGGGGTAAGCTCCTACAATGAGCAGTTCTTC | CASRRLAGGVSSYNEQFF
TRBJ2-3 | TRBV10-3 | TRBD2 | . | TGTGCCATCAGTGAGTCCCCTAGCGGGGGCGGCACAGATACGCAGTATTTT | CAISESPSGGGTDTQYF
TRBJ2-2 | TRBV6-5 | . | . | TGTGCCAGCAGTTACGAGCGGACGAACACCGGGGAGCTGTTTTTT | CASSYERTNTGELFF
TRBJ2-2 | TRBV19 | TRBD1 | . | TGTGCCAGTAGTATAACTCCGGGACAGCCGACCGGGGAGCTGTTTTTT | CASSITPGQPTGELFF
TRBJ2-1 | TRBV11-3 | TRBD2 | . | TGTGCCAGCAGCTTAGACAGGGAGGGGGAGCAGTTCTTC | CASSLDREGEQFF
TRBJ1-1 | TRBV7-8 | . | . | TGTGCCAGCAGCTTAGCCTATTCGGGGGGGCGCCGGACTGAAGCTTTCTTT | CASSLAYSGGRRTEAFF
TRBJ2-5 | TRBV7-9 | . | . | TGTGCCAGCAGCCCAAGCCGTAGGGGAGAGACCCAGTACTTC | CASSPSRRGETQYF
TRBJ2-3 | TRBV9 | TRBD2 | . | TGTGCCAGCAGCGGTTGGACTAGGGGTCGAGATACGCAGTATTTT | CASSGWTRGRDTQYF
TRBJ1-2 | TRBV6-5 | . | . | TGTGCCAGCAGTCCTGGGGGGGACTATGGCTACACCTTC | CASSPGGDYGYTF
TRBJ1-3 | TRBV19 | TRBD1 | few | TGTGCCAGTCTACCGGGACAGGGAGGAAACACCATATATTTT | CASLPGQGGNTIYF
TRBJ2-3 | TRBV5-4 | . | . | TGTGCCAGCACCGGGGGCGGGAGAACAGATACGCAGTATTTT | CASTGGGRTDTQYF
TRBJ2-2 | TRBV7-9 | TRBD1 | . | TGTGCCACCCCGGGACAGGGGACCGGGGAGCTGTTTTTT | CATPGQGTGELFF
TRBJ2-3 | TRBV9 | TRBD2 | few | TGTGCCAGCAGCACCTCTAGCGGGGGCACAGATACGCAGTATTTT | CASSTSSGGTDTQYF
TRBJ2-3 | TRBV7-2 | TRBD2 | . | TGTGCCAGCAGCCTAGCGGGGGGGGCAGATACGCAGTATTTT | CASSLAGGADTQYF
TRBJ2-2 | TRBV5-1 | TRBD1 | few | TGCGCCAGCAGCTTGGCAACAGGGGACACCGGGGAGCTGTTTTTT | CASSLATGDTGELFF
TRBJ1-1 | TRBV7-9 | . | . | TGTGCCAGCAGCTTCGGGGATAACACTGAAGCTTTCTTT | CASSFGDNTEAFF
TRBJ1-1 | TRBV19 | . | . | TGTGCCAGTAGCCTGCAGGGGAAGACTGAAGCTTTCTTT | CASSLQGKTEAFF
TRBJ2-7 | TRBV5-6 | . | once | TGTGCCAGCAGCTCAGTGACAGCCTCCAGCTCCTACGAGCAGTACTTC | CASSSVTASSSYEQYF
TRBJ1-1 | TRBV19 | TRBD1 | . | TGTGCCAGTAGTTCTCGACAGGGGGGTATGGCTTTCTTT | CASSSRQGGMAFF
TRBJ2-5 | TRBV25-1 | . | once | TGTGCCAGCAGTGATAAGCTAATGATCGAGACCCAGTACTTC | CASSDKLMIETQYF
TRBJ1-1 | TRBV6-6 | . | . | TGTGCCAGCAGACCCCCGGGGGAGGGCGCTGAAGCTTTCTTT | CASRPPGEGAEAFF
TRBJ1-5 | TRBV30 | TRBD1 | . | TGTGCCTGTACGGACAGGGTAAATCAGCCCCAGCATTTT | CACTDRVNQPQHF
TRBJ1-4 | TRBV19 | TRBD1 | few | TGTGCCAGTAGACAGGGGGCGACTAATGAAAAACTGTTTTTT | CASRQGATNEKLFF
TRBJ2-5 | TRBV5-6 | TRBD1 | . | TGTGCCAGCAGCTTGTACGGACAGGGAGAAGAGACCCAGTACTTC | CASSLYGQGEETQYF
TRBJ2-1 | TRBV2 | TRBD2 | . | TGTGCCAGCATCCTGACTAGCGGGGGGAACAATGAGCAGTTCTTC | CASILTSGGNNEQFF
TRBJ2-6 | TRBV7-9 | TRBD1 | . | TGTGCCAGCAGCTTATCCGCTGGACAGGCCGGCGTGGGGGCCAACGTCCTGACTTTC | CASSLSAGQAGVGANVLTF
TRBJ2-2 | TRBV7-3 | . | . | TGTGCCAGCGATGCTTTTGGGCAGGGCCCGAACACCGGGGAGCTGTTTTTT | CASDAFGQGPNTGELFF
TRBJ2-3 | TRBV9 | TRBD2 | . | TGTGCCAGCAGCAGGGGGACTAGCGGGGGCCTCACCGCCACAGATACGCAGTATTTT | CASSRGTSGGLTATDTQYF
TRBJ2-7 | TRBV2 | TRBD2 | . | TGTGCCAGCAGTGAGACGGGACTAGCGGGGGGTCTGGGCTCCTACGAGCAGTACTTC | CASSETGLAGGLGSYEQYF
TRBJ1-4 | TRBV4-2 | TRBD1 | . | TGTGCCAGCAGCCGGGGACAGGGGGCTCTGGATGAAAAACTGTTTTTT | CASSRGQGALDEKLFF
TRBJ2-6 | TRBV7-3 | . | . | TGTGCCAGCAGCTTAAACGGGGGAGGAGCCAACGTCCTGACTTTC | CASSLNGGGANVLTF
TRBJ2-5 | TRBV27 | . | few | TGTGCCAGCAGTCAGAGACAGGAAGAGACCCAGTACTTC | CASSQRQEETQYF
TRBJ2-7 | TRBV7-8 | . | . | TGTGCCAGCAGCCTAAGACAGACCGCCTACGAGCAGTACTTC | CASSLRQTAYEQYF
TRBJ1-5 | TRBV7-2 | TRBD1 | . | TGTGCCAGCAGCTTAGTCGGTACAGGGGGCGGGCAGCCCCAGCATTTT | CASSLVGTGGGQPQHF
TRBJ1-1 | TRBV7-2 | . | . | TGTGCCAGCAGCTTGGACACAGGGTGGGCTGAAGCTTTCTTT | CASSLDTGWAEAFF
TRBJ1-5 | TRBV27 | TRBD1 | . | TGTGCCAGCAGTGGGACAGGGGTGGGTCAGCCCCAGCATTTT | CASSGTGVGQPQHF
TRBJ1-2 | TRBV28 | . | . | TGTGCCAGCACCTCATTTGGGGGCCTTTATGGCTACACCTTC | CASTSFGGLYGYTF
TRBJ2-5 | TRBV2 | . | . | TGTGCCAGCAGCCCGGGACACTTAAGTGTCTCGATGCGAGAGACCCAGTACTTC | CASSPGHLSVSMRETQYF
TRBJ1-2 | TRBV4-3 | . | . | TGCGCCAGCAGCCCCGAAATGGGGGGGGCCTATGGCTACACCTTC | CASSPEMGGAYGYTF
TRBJ2-5 | TRBV7-9 | . | . | TGTGCCAGCAGCTCCGGCGGAGGGACCTTTACCCAAGAGACCCAGTACTTC | CASSSGGGTFTQETQYF
TRBJ1-3 | TRBV7-9 | . | . | TGTGCCAGCAGCTCAACAGCCCCGGGAAACACCATATATTTT | CASSSTAPGNTIYF
TRBJ1-5 | TRBV30 | . | . | TGTGCCTGGAGCCAGACCGGGACACCCTATAGCAATCAGCCCCAGCATTTT | CAWSQTGTPYSNQPQHF
TRBJ1-2 | TRBV5-8 | . | . | TGTGCCAGCAGCTCTTTCAACAGCCACCATCCCTATGGCTACACCTTC | CASSSFNSHHPYGYTF
TRBJ1-2 | TRBV10-3 | TRBD1 | . | TGTGCCATCAGTCCGGGACAGGGACGCGCCCACTATGGCTACACCTTC | CAISPGQGRAHYGYTF
TRBJ2-5 | TRBV6-1 | TRBD2 | . | TGTGCCAGCAGTGACGGACTAGCGGGGGGACAAGAGACCCAGTACTTC | CASSDGLAGGQETQYF
TRBJ1-5 | TRBV18 | TRBD1 | . | TGTGCCAGCTCACCCGACAGGGGAAGTAGCAATCAGCCCCAGCATTTT | CASSPDRGSSNQPQHF
TRBJ2-7 | TRBV30 | . | few | TGTGCCTGGATAAGGGGCCTCTCCTACGAGCAGTACTTC | CAWIRGLSYEQYF
TRBJ2-7 | TRBV5-6 | TRBD2 | . | TGTGCCAGCAGCCCCGGGACTAGGGCCACCGAGCAGTACTTC | CASSPGTRATEQYF
TRBJ2-2 | TRBV4-1 | . | . | TGCGCCAGCATGGGCAGGAAGGCCGGGGAGCTGTTTTTT | CASMGRKAGELFF
TRBJ2-1 | TRBV2 | TRBD2 | . | TGTGCCAGCAGATACAGCGGGGGCCATGAGCAGTTCTTC | CASRYSGGHEQFF
TRBJ2-3 | TRBV2 | TRBD2 | few | TGTGCCAGCAGTGCAGGACTAGCGGGGCTGTCTAGCACAGATACGCAGTATTTT | CASSAGLAGLSSTDTQYF
TRBJ1-2 | TRBV21-1 | . | . | TGTGCCAGCAGCAAAGTCGGGACAGGCCCGAACTATGGCTACACCTTC | CASSKVGTGPNYGYTF
TRBJ2-1 | TRBV23-1 | . | . | TGCGCCAGCAGTCAATCGTTTTGGGCGACCGGACAGTTCTTC | CASSQSFWATGQFF
TRBJ1-4 | TRBV19 | . | . | TGTGCCAGTAGTTCCGAGCAGGCAACTAATGAAAAACTGTTTTTT | CASSSEQATNEKLFF
TRBJ2-3 | TRBV9 | . | . | TGTGCCAGCAGCCCTTATGGGCGGACCCGAGGGGATACGCAGTATTTT | CASSPYGRTRGDTQYF
TRBJ2-3 | TRBV28 | . | once | TGTGCCAGCAGCAACGGGGGGGACAGGGAAACAGATACGCAGTATTTT | CASSNGGDRETDTQYF